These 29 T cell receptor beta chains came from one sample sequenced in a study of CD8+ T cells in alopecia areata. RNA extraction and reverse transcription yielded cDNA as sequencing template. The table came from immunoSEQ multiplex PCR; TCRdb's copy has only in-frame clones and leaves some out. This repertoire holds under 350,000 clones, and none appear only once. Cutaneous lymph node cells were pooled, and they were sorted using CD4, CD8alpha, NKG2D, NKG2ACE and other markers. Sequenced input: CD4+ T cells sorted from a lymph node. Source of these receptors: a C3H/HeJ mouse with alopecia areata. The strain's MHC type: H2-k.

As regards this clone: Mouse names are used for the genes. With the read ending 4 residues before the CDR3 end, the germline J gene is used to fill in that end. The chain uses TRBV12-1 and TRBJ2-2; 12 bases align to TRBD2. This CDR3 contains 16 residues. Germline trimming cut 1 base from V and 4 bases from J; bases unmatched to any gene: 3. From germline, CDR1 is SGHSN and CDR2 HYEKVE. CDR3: CASSLTGGASTGQLYF. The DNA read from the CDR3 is TGTGCCAGCTCTCTGACTGGGGGGGCGTCCACCGGG.

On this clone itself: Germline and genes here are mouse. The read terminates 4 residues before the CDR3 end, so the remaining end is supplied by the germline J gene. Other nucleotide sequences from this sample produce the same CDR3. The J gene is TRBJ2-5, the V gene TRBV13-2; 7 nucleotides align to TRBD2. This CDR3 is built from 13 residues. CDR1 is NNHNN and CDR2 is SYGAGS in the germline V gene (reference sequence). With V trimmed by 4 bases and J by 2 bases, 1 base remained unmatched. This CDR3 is CASGSGGQDTQYF. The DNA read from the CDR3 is TGTGCCAGCGGTTCTGGGGGCCAAGAC.

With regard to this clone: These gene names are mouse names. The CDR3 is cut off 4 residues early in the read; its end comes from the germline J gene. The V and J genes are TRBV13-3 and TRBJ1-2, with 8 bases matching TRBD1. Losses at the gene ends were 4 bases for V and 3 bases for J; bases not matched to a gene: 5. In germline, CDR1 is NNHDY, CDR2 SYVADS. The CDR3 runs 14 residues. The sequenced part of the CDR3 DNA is TGTGCCAGCAGTCTGACAGGGGAGGACTCC. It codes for CASSLTGEDS. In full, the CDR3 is CASSLTGEDSDYTF.

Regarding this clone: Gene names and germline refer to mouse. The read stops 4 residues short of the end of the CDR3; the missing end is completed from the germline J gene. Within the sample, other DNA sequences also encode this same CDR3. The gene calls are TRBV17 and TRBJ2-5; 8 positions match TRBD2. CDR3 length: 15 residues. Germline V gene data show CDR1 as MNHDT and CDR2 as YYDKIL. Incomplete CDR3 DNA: TGTGCTAGCAGTAGAGGGGGGGGGCGCGGAGAC. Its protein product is CASSRGGGRGD. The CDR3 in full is CASSRGGGRGDTQYF.

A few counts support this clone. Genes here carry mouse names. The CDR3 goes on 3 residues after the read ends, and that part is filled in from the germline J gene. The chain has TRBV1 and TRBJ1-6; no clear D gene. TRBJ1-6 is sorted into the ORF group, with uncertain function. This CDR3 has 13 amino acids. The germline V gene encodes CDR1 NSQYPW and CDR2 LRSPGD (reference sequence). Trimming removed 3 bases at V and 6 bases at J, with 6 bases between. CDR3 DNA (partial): TGCACCTGCAGTGCCCCCATTAATTCGCCC. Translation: CTCSAPINSP. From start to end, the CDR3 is CTCSAPINSPLYF.

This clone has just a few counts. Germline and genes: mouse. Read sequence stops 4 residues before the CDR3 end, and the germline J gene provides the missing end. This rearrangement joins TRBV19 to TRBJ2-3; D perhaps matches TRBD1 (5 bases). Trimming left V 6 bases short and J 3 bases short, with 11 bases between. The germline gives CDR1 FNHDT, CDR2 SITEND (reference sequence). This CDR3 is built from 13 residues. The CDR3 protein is CASTSREAETLYF. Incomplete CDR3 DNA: TGTGCCAGCACCTCCAGGGAGGCAGAA.

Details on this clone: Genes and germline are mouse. The sequenced CDR3 bases are TGTGCCAGCAGTCATGGGACTGGGGGGATCTAT. It is translated as CASSHGTGGIY. From start to end, the CDR3 is CASSHGTGGIYEQYF. V and J are TRBV13-1 and TRBJ2-7; 12 bases line up with TRBD2. From the germline J gene comes the end of the CDR3, since the read stops 4 residues before it. The CDR3 length is 15 residues. The V gene's germline CDR1 is NSHNY and CDR2 SYGAGN. V trimming: 4 bases; J trimming: 3 bases; junction bases outside the gene matches: 5.

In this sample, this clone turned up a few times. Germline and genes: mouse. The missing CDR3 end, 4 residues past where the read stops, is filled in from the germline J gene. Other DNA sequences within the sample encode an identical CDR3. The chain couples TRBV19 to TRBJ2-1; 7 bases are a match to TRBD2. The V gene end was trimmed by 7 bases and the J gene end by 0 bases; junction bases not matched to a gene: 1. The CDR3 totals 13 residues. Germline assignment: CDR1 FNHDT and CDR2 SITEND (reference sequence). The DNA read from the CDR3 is TGTGCCAGCCGACTGGGTAACTATGCT. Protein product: CASRLGNYA. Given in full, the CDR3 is CASRLGNYAEQFF.

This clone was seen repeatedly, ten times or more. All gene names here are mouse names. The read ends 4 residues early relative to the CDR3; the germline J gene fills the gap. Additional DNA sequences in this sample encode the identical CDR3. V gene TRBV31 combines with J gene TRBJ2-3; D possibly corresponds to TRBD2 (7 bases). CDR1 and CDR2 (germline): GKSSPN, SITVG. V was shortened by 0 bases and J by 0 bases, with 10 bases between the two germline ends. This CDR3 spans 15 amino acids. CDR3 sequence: CAWSLRGASAETLYF. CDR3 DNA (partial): TGTGCCTGGAGTCTAAGGGGGGCTAGTGCAGAA.

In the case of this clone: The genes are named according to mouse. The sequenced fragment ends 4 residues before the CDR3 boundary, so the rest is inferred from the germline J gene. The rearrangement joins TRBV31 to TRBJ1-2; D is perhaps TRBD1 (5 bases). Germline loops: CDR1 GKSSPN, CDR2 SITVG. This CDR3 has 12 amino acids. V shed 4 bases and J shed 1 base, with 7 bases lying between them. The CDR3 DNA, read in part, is TGTGCCTGGACTCAGGGAAACTCC. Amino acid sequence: CAWTQGNS. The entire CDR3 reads CAWTQGNSDYTF.

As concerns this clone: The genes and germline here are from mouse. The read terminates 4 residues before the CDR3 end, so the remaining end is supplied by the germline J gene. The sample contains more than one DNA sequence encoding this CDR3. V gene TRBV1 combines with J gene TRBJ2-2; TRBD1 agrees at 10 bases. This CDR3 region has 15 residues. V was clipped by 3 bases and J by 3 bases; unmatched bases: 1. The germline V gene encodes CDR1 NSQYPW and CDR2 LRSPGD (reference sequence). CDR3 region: CTCSAGTGDTGQLYF. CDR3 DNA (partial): TGCACCTGCAGTGCTGGGACAGGGGACACCGGG.

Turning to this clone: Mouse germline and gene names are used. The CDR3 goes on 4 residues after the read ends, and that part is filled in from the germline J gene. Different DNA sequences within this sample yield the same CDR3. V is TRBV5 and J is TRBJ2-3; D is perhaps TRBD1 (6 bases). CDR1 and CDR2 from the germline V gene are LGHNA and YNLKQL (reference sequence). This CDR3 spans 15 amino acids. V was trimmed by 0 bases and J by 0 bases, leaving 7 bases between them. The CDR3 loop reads CASSQERGSAETLYF. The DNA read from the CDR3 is TGTGCCAGCAGCCAAGAGAGGGGGAGTGCAGAA.

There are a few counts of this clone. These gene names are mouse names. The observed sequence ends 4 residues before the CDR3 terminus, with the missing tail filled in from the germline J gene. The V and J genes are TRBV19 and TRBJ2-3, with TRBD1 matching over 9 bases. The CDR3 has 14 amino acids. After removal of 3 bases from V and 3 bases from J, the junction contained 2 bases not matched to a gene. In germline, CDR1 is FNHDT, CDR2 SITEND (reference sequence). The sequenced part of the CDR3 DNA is TGTGCCAGCAGTAGTACAGGGGGCGCAGAA. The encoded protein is CASSSTGGAE. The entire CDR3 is CASSSTGGAETLYF.

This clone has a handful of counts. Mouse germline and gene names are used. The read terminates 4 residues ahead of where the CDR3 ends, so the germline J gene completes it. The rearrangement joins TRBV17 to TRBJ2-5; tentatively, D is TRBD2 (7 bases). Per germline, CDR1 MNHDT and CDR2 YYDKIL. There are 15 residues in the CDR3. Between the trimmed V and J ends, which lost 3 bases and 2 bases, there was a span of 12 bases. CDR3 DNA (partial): TGTGCTAGCAGTAGGGTCCGGGGGGCCCAAGAC. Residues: CASSRVRGAQD. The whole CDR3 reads CASSRVRGAQDTQYF.

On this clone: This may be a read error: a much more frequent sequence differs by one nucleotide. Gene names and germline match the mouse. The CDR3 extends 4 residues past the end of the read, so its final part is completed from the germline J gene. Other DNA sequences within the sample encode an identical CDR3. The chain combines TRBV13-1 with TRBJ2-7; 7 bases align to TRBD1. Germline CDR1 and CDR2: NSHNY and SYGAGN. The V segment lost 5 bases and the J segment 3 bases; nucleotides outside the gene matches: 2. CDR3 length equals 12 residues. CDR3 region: CASSGTDYEQYF. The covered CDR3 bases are TGTGCCAGCAGCGGGACAGACTAT.

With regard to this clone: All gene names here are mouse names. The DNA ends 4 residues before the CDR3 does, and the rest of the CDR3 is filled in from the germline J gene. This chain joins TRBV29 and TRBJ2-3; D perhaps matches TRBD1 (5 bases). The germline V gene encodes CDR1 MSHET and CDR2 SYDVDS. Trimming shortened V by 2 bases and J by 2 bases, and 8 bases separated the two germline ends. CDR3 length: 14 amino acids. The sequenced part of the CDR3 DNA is TGTGCTAGCAGTTTACTCAGGGCTGCAGAA. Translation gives CASSLLRAAE. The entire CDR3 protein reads CASSLLRAAETLYF. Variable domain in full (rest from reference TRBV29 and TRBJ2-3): DMKVTQMPRYLIKRMGENVLLECGQDMSHETMYWYRQDPGLGLQLIYISYDVDSNSEGDIPKGYRVSRKKREHFSLILDSAKTNQTSVYFCASSLLRAAETLYFGSGTRLTVL.

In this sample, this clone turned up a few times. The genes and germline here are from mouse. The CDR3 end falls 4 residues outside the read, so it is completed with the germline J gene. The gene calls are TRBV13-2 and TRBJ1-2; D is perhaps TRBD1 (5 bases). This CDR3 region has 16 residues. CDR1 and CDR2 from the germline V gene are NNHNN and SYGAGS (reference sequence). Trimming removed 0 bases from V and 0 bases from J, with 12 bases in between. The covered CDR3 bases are TGTGCCAGCGGTGATGCCAGACAGCATGCAAACTCC. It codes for CASGDARQHANS. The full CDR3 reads CASGDARQHANSDYTF.

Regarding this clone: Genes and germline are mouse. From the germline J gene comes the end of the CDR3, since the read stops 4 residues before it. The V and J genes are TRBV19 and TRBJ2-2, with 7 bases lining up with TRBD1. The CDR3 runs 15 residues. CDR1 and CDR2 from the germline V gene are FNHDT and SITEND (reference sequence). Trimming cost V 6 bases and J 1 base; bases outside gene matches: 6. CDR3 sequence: CASTPGQQNTGQLYF. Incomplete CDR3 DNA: TGTGCCAGCACCCCGGGACAGCAAAACACCGGG.

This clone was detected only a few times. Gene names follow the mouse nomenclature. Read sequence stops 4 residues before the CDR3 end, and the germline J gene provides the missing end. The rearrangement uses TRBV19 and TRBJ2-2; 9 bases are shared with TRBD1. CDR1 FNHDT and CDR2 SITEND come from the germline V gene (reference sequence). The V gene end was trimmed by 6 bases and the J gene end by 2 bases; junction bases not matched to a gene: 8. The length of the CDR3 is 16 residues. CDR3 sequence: CASTPQGARNTGQLYF. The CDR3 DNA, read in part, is TGTGCCAGCACCCCACAGGGGGCGAGGAACACCGGG.

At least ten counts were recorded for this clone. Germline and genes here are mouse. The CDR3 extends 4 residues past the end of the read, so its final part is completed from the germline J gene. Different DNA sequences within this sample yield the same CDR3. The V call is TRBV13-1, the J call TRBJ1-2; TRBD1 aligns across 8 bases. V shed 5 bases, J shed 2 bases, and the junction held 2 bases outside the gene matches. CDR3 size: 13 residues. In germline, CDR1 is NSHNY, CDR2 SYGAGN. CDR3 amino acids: CASSTGGNSDYTF. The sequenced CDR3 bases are TGTGCCAGCAGCACAGGGGGGAACTCC.

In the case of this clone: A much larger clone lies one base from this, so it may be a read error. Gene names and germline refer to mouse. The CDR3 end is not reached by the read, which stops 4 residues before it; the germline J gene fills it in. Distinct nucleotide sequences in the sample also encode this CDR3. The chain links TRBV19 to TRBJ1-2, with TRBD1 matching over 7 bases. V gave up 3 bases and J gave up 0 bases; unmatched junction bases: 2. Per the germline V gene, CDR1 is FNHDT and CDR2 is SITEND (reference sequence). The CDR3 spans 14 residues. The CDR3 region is CASSTGGANSDYTF. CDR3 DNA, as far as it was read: TGTGCCAGCAGTACAGGGGGTGCAAACTCC.

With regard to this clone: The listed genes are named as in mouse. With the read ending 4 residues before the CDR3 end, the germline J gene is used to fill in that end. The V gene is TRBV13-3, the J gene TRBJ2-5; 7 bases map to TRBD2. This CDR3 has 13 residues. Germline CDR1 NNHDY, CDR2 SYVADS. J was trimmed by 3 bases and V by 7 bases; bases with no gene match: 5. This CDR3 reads CASSGWGQDTQYF. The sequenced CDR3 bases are TGTGCCAGCTCCGGCTGGGGGCAAGAC.

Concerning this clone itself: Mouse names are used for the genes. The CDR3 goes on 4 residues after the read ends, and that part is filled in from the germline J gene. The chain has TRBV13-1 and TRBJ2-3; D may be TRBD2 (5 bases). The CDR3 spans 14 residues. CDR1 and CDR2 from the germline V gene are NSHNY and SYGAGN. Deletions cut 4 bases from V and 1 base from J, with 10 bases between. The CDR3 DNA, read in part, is TGTGCCAGCAGTTCTGGGTTGGGTGCAGAA. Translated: CASSSGLGAE. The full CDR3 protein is CASSSGLGAETLYF.

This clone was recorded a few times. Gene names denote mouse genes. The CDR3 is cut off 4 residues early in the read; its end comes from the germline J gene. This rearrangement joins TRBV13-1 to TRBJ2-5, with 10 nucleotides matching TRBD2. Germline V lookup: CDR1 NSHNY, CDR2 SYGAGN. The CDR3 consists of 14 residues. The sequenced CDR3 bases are TGTGCCAGCAGTGCTGGGGGGGCGGCAGAC. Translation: CASSAGGAAD. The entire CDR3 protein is CASSAGGAADTQYF.

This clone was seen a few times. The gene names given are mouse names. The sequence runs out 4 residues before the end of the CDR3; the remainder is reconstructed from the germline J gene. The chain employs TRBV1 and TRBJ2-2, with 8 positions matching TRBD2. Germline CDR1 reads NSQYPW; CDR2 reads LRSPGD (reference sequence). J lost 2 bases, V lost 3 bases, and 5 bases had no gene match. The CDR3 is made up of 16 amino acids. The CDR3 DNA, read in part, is TGCACCTGCAGTGCGCGACTGGGGTTCAACACCGGG. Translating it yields CTCSARLGFNTG. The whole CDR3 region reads CTCSARLGFNTGQLYF. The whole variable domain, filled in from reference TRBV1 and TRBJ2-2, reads VTLLEQNPRWRLVPRGQAVNLRCILKNSQYPWMSWYQQDLQKQLQWLFTLRSPGDKEVKSLPGADYLATRVTDTELRLQVANMSQGRTLYCTCSARLGFNTGQLYFGEGSKLTVL.

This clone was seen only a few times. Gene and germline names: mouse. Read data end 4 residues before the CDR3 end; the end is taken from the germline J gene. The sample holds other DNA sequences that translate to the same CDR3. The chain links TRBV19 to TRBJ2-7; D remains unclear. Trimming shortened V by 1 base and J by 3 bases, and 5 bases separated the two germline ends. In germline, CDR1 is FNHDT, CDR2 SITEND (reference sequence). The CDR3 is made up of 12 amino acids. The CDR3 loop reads CASSITVYEQYF. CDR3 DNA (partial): TGTGCCAGCAGTATAACTGTCTAT.

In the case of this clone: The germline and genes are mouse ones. The DNA read from the CDR3 is TGCACCTGCAGTGCAGATAAAGCTGGGGGGAGTGCAGAA. This codes for CTCSADKAGGSAE. The full CDR3 sequence reads CTCSADKAGGSAETLYF. This sequence joins TRBV1 and TRBJ2-3; TRBD2 agrees at 8 bases. Read coverage stops 4 residues before the CDR3 terminus; the germline J gene supplies the remainder. With V trimmed by 0 bases and J by 0 bases, 5 bases remained unmatched. Germline values: CDR1 NSQYPW, CDR2 LRSPGD (reference sequence). CDR3 size: 17 residues.

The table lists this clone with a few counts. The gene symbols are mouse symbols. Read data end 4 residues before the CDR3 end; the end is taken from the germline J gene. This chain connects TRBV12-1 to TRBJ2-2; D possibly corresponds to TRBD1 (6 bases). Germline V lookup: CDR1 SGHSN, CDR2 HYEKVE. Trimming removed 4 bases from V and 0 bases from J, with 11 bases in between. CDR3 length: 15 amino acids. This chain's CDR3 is CASSPGTTNTGQLYF. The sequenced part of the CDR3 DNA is TGTGCCAGCTCCCCCGGGACAACAAACACCGGG.

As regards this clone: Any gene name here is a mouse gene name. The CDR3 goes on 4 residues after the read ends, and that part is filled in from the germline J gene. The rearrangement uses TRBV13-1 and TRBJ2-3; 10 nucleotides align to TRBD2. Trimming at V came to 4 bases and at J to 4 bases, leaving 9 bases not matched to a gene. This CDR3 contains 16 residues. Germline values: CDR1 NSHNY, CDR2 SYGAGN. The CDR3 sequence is CASSLLLGGRTETLYF. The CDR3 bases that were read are TGTGCCAGCAGTCTCCTTCTGGGGGGGCGCACAGAA.